The 20 T cell receptor beta chains below come from one sample, sequenced in a study of technical replicates of blood from several donors. Measured with immunoSEQ multiplex PCR; TCRdb has only the in-frame clones, and not every one. The table records 10,000 to 12,000 clones, less than 95% of them present only once. What was sequenced was PBMCs. These receptors came from a human donor in good health.

The CDR3 protein is CASSPGEGAGKQYF. The CDR3 nucleotides read TGTGCCAGCAGTCCCGGAGAGGGGGCAGGGAAGCAGTATTTT. This chain links TRBV6-6 with TRBJ2-3, with 7 bases fitting TRBD1. Germline CDR1 MNHNY, CDR2 SVGAGI (reference sequence). V shed 5 bases and J 11 bases; nucleotides not matched to a gene: 13. There are 14 residues in the CDR3.

The chain combines TRBV12-2 with TRBJ2-2; the table assigns TRBD1, which was not confirmed against the DNA. TRBV12-2 is described as a pseudogene. The CDR3 extends over 16 amino acids. The CDR3 DNA is TGTGCAAGTCGCACGGACAGGGGGCGCGAAACCGGGGAGCTGTTTTTT. Protein sequence: CASRTDRGRETGELFF.

J is TRBJ2-7 and V is TRBV5-1, with 10 bases identical to TRBD2. Losses at the gene ends were 4 bases for V and 2 bases for J; bases not matched to a gene: 21. CDR3 length: 20 residues. Per germline, CDR1 SGHRS and CDR2 YFSETQ. The CDR3 here is CASSPSPVGATSGVPYEQYF. The CDR3, as DNA: TGCGCCAGCAGCCCCTCCCCTGTGGGGGCCACTAGCGGGGTACCCTACGAGCAGTACTTC. Full variable domain (outside the CDR3, taken from reference TRBV5-1 and TRBJ2-7): KAGVTQTPRYLIKTRGQQVTLSCSPISGHRSVSWYQQTPGQGLQFLFEYFSETQRNKGNFPGRFSGRQFSNSRSEMNVSTLELGDSALYLCASSPSPVGATSGVPYEQYFGPGTRLTVT.

The chain employs TRBV2 and TRBJ2-7, with 9 bases lining up with TRBD2. The CDR3 loop spans 15 amino acids. CDR1 SNHLY and CDR2 FYNNEI come from the germline V gene. Trimming removed 3 bases from V and 1 base from J; junction bases left unmatched: 4. CDR3 nucleotide sequence: TGTGCCAGCAGTGAGGTAGCGGGAGCATCCTACGAGCAGTACTTC. Residues: CASSEVAGASYEQYF.

The chain uses TRBV28 and TRBJ2-7, with D perhaps TRBD1 (5 bases). The V gene lost 6 bases and the J gene lost 2 bases, with 14 bases spanning the gap. Germline V CDR1 and CDR2: MDHEN, SYDVKM. This CDR3 spans 14 amino acids. CDR3 sequence: CASRKGLTPYEQYF. The CDR3 nucleotides read TGTGCCAGCAGGAAGGGGCTCACGCCCTACGAGCAGTACTTC.

The chain uses TRBV2 and TRBJ2-3; a weak D match, TRBD1 (7 bases). Germline values: CDR1 SNHLY, CDR2 FYNNEI. Trimming stripped 8 bases from V and 2 bases from J, with 29 bases between. This CDR3 comprises 19 residues. The CDR3, as DNA: TGTGCCAGCTCACGGTCTTTCTACCCAGGGGGGACACACACAGATACGCAGTATTTT. This encodes CASSRSFYPGGTHTDTQYF.

The chain has TRBV9 and TRBJ2-2, with a possible D match to TRBD2 (6 bases). V shed 0 bases and J shed 4 bases, with 13 bases lying between them. The CDR3 sequence is 16 residues long. The germline CDR1 and CDR2 sequences are SGDLS and YYNGEE. The CDR3 is CASSVATEAGTGELFF. The CDR3 bases are TGTGCCAGCAGCGTAGCTACAGAAGCGGGCACCGGGGAGCTGTTTTTT.

The CDR3 DNA follows: TGTGCCAGCAGCTTAGAAGCCCCCCGGACTAGCGGGAGCTCCTACAATGAGCAGTTCTTC. Its translation is CASSLEAPRTSGSSYNEQFF. The genes are TRBV7-6 and TRBJ2-1, with TRBD2 identical over 13 bases. The V gene end was trimmed by 1 base and the J gene end by 0 bases; junction bases not matched to a gene: 9. Germline V gives CDR1 SGHVS, CDR2 FNYEAQ. The CDR3 is 20 amino acids.

The V and J genes are TRBV6-5 and TRBJ1-5; the D is unclear. Trimming took off 4 bases at V and 6 bases at J, with 13 bases between the two ends. This CDR3 region has 14 residues. Germline-derived CDR1 and CDR2 are MNHEY and SVGAGI. The CDR3 DNA sequence: TGTGCCAGCAGTTTCACCTCGTCGGGTCAGCCCCAGCATTTT. This gives the protein CASSFTSSGQPQHF.

CDR3 nucleotide sequence: TGTGCCAGCCTAGCGGGAGTATACAATGAGCAGTTCTTC. As protein: CASLAGVYNEQFF. The gene calls are TRBV7-2 and TRBJ2-1; 10 bases are shared with TRBD2. Germline values: CDR1 SGHTA, CDR2 FQGNSA. The trim removed 8 bases at V and 4 bases at J, leaving 2 bases unmatched. The CDR3 runs to 13 residues.

This chain uses TRBV6-1 with TRBJ2-7; 7 bases are shared with TRBD1. This CDR3 is 14 amino acids long. The J segment lost 2 bases and the V segment lost 7 bases, leaving 8 bases of the junction unmatched. CDR1 is MNHNS, CDR2 SASEGT, per germline. CDR3 sequence reads: CASTPKGATYEQYF. The DNA for the CDR3 is TGTGCCAGCACCCCAAAGGGGGCTACCTACGAGCAGTACTTC.

V is TRBV5-3 and J is TRBJ2-6; D is ambiguous. TRBV5-3 is flagged as an ORF with uncertain function. V was trimmed by 3 bases and J by 3 bases, leaving 4 bases between them. The CDR3 loop spans 13 amino acids. CDR3 sequence reads: CARSSSGANVLTF. The CDR3 DNA follows: TGTGCCAGAAGCTCCAGTGGGGCCAACGTCCTGACTTTC.

V usage is TRBV30 and J usage is TRBJ1-5; 7 bases are a match to TRBD1. CDR3 size: 13 residues. Germline V gives CDR1 GTSNPN, CDR2 SVGIG (reference sequence). Trimming at V came to 1 base and at J to 6 bases, leaving 3 bases not matched to a gene. The CDR3 here is CAWSGQGTQPQHF. The CDR3 bases are TGTGCCTGGAGTGGACAGGGCACTCAGCCCCAGCATTTT. Supplemented by reference TRBV30 and TRBJ1-5, the full variable domain reads SQTIHQWPATLVQPVGSPLSLECTVEGTSNPNLYWYRQAAGRGLQLLFYSVGIGQISSEVPQNLSASRPQDRQFILSSKKLLLSDSGFYLCAWSGQGTQPQHFGDGTRLSIL.

The chain employs TRBV2 and TRBJ1-1, with D possibly matching TRBD1 (5 bases). This CDR3 comprises 13 residues. V gave up 11 bases and J gave up 4 bases, with 17 bases separating them. Germline V gene data show CDR1 as SNHLY and CDR2 as FYNNEI. Here the CDR3 reads CAETQQVGTEAFF. The CDR3 DNA reads TGTGCCGAGACTCAACAGGTCGGCACTGAAGCTTTCTTT.

V and J are TRBV2 and TRBJ2-1, with TRBD2 matching 11 bases. CDR3 size: 15 residues. The V segment lost 3 bases and the J segment 4 bases; nucleotides outside the gene matches: 2. The V gene's germline CDR1 is SNHLY and CDR2 FYNNEI. The CDR3 loop reads CASSEGLAAYNEQFF. CDR3 nucleotides: TGTGCCAGCAGTGAGGGACTAGCGGCTTACAATGAGCAGTTCTTC.

The chain has TRBV6-5 and TRBJ2-1; TRBD2 aligns across 8 bases. The CDR3 totals 16 residues. Germline loops: CDR1 MNHEY, CDR2 SVGAGI. V shed 2 bases and J 0 bases; nucleotides not matched to a gene: 3. Here the CDR3 reads CASSYKREISYNEQFF. The CDR3 region has the DNA TGTGCCAGCAGTTACAAGCGGGAGATCTCCTACAATGAGCAGTTCTTC.

The chain uses TRBV27 and TRBJ2-5, with D possibly TRBD2 on 6 matching bases. The CDR3 runs to 14 residues. The germline V and J ends were trimmed by 5 bases and 5 bases, with 15 bases remaining between them. Germline lookup yields CDR1 MNHEY and CDR2 SMNVEV (reference sequence). The CDR3 sequence is CASSDGSVKETQYF. The CDR3 coding sequence is TGTGCCAGCAGTGACGGGAGTGTCAAGGAGACCCAGTACTTC.

The count of this clone is one. The chain carries TRBV18 and TRBJ2-5; D might be TRBD1 (7 bases). The CDR3 loop spans 14 amino acids. CDR1 KGHSH and CDR2 LQKENI come from the germline V gene. The V end was cut by 6 bases, the J end by 4 bases, with 15 bases between. Here the CDR3 reads CASSNQGEAETQYF. In DNA form, the CDR3 reads TGTGCCAGCTCCAATCAGGGGGAGGCAGAGACCCAGTACTTC.

This clone was picked up one time. The chain is built from TRBV19 and TRBJ2-5; 8 bases map to TRBD1. Trimming took 4 bases from V and 5 from J; bases not matched to a gene: 12. Germline lookup yields CDR1 LNHDA and CDR2 SQIVND (reference sequence). This CDR3 region has 16 residues. CDR3 protein: CASSTFTDRVGETQYF. The CDR3 nucleotides read TGTGCCAGTAGTACCTTCACGGACAGGGTAGGCGAGACCCAGTACTTC.

The V and J genes are TRBV2 and TRBJ2-1; a weak D match, TRBD1 (6 bases). V was pared by 8 bases and J by 4 bases, with 12 bases between. The CDR3 spans 13 residues. Germline V gene lookup returns CDR1 SNHLY and CDR2 FYNNEI. The CDR3 nucleotides are TGTGCCAGCGGCCGGGACACTTACAATGAGCAGTTCTTC. Protein product: CASGRDTYNEQFF.